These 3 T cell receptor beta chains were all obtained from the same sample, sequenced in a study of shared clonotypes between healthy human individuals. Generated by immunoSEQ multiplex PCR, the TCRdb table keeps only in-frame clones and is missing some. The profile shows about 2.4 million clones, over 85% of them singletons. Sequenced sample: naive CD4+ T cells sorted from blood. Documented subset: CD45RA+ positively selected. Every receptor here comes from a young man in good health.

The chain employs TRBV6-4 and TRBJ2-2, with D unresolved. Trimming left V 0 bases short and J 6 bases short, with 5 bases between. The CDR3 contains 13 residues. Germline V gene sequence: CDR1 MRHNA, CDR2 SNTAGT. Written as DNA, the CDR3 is TGTGCCAGCAGTGACTCGAAAGCCGGGGAGCTGTTTTTT. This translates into CASSDSKAGELFF.

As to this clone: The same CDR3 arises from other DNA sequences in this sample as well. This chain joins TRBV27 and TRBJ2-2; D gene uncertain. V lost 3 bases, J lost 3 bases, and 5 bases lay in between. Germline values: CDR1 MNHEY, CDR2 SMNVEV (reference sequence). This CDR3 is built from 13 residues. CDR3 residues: CASSFSYTGELFF. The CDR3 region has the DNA TGTGCCAGCAGTTTCTCCTACACCGGGGAGCTGTTTTTT.

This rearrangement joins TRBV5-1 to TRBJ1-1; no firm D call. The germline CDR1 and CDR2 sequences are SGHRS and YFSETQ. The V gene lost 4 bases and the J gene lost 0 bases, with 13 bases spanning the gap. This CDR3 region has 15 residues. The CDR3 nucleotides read TGCGCCAGCAGCCTCTCCTACACAGTGAACACTGAAGCTTTCTTT. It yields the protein CASSLSYTVNTEAFF. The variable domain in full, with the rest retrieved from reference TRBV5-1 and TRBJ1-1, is KAGVTQTPRYLIKTRGQQVTLSCSPISGHRSVSWYQQTPGQGLQFLFEYFSETQRNKGNFPGRFSGRQFSNSRSEMNVSTLELGDSALYLCASSLSYTVNTEAFFGQGTRLTVV.